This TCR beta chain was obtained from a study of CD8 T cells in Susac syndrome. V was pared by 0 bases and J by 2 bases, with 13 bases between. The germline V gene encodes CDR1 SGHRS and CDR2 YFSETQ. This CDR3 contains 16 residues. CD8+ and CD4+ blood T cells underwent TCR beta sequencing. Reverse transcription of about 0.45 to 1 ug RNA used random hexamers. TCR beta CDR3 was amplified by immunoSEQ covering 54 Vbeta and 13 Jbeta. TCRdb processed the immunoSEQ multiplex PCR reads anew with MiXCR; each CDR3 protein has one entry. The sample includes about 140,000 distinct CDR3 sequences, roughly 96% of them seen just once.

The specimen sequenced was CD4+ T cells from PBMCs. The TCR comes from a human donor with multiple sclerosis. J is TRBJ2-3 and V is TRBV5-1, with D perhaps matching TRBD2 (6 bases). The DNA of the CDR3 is TGCGCCAGCAGCTTGGAGTTGCGGGGATACACAGATACGCAGTATTTT. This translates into CASSLELRGYTDTQYF. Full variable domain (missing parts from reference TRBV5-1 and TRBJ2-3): KAGVTQTPRYLIKTRGQQVTLSCSPISGHRSVSWYQQTPGQGLQFLFEYFSETQRNKGNFPGRFSGRQFSNSRSEMNVSTLELGDSALYLCASSLELRGYTDTQYFGPGTRLTVL.